Presented here are 15 T cell receptor beta chains from one specimen sequenced in a study of T cell responses to AZD1222 COVID-19 vaccine. The method was immunoSEQ multiplex PCR; TCRdb's version includes in-frame clones alone and lacks a portion of them. The sample contains some 150,000 clones, approximately 92% of which appear only once. This material consisted of peripheral blood, taken 28 days after the second AZD1222 dose. These receptor sequences come from an adult who received the AZD1222 COVID-19 vaccine.

Here the CDR3 reads CASSLAGQGARQPQHF. CDR3 DNA: TGTGCCAGCAGCTTAGCGGGACAGGGGGCTCGACAGCCCCAGCATTTT. This chain uses TRBV7-2 with TRBJ1-5, with 12 bases aligning to TRBD1. V dropped 0 bases and J dropped 7; count of bases not matched to a gene: 4. The CDR3 has 16 residues. Germline V gene sequence: CDR1 SGHTA, CDR2 FQGNSA.

The gene calls are TRBV12-3 or TRBV12-4 and TRBJ1-1; no definite D call. V was clipped by 1 base and J by 7 bases, with 10 bases between them. The CDR3 is made up of 13 amino acids. This CDR3 is CASSLVSSNEAFF. The CDR3 DNA reads as TGTGCCAGCAGTTTAGTAAGTTCCAATGAAGCTTTCTTT.

This chain connects TRBV19 to TRBJ2-3; D is possibly TRBD1 (5 bases). The V gene lost 3 bases and the J gene lost 11 bases, with 12 bases spanning the gap. This CDR3 has 12 amino acids. CDR1 is LNHDA, CDR2 SQIVND, per germline (reference sequence). Written as DNA, the CDR3 is TGTGCCAGTAGTATGGGGCCACTCGGGCAGTATTTT. This translates into CASSMGPLGQYF.

The chain has TRBV4-1 and TRBJ2-2, with 11 bases that match TRBD2. The CDR3 sequence is 16 residues long. The V gene's germline CDR1 is MGHRA and CDR2 YSYEKL. V shed 4 bases and J 5 bases; nucleotides not matched to a gene: 6. CDR3 coding DNA: TGCGCCAGCAGCCTCCGGACTAGCGGGCCTACCGGGGAGCTGTTTTTT. Translated, it gives CASSLRTSGPTGELFF.

This rearrangement joins TRBV28 to TRBJ2-7; D possibly corresponds to TRBD1 (6 bases). The CDR3 covers 17 residues. The germline gives CDR1 MDHEN, CDR2 SYDVKM. Trimming cost V 3 bases and J 1 base, with 19 bases left between them. In DNA, the CDR3 is TGTGCCAGCAGTTTGGGGTCCACAGGGATGGTTTCCTACGAGCAGTACTTC. The encoded protein is CASSLGSTGMVSYEQYF.

CDR3 sequence: CASSIGRGRLETQYF. For the CDR3, the DNA is TGTGCCAGCAGCATCGGAAGGGGGCGCCTGGAGACCCAGTACTTC. The V and J genes are TRBV6-5 and TRBJ2-5; TRBD1 matches 7 bases. CDR3 size: 15 residues. V gave up 6 bases and J gave up 5 bases; unmatched junction bases: 12. Germline loops: CDR1 MNHEY, CDR2 SVGAGI.

This chain uses TRBV11-2 with TRBJ1-2, with D uncertain. The CDR3 runs 15 residues. Germline values: CDR1 SGHAT, CDR2 FQNNGV. Deletions cut 5 bases from V and 4 bases from J, with 17 bases between. The CDR3 region has the DNA TGTGCCAGCAGCCCAATTCCGGACGGGATCTATGGCTACACCTTC. Protein product: CASSPIPDGIYGYTF.

The chain couples TRBV30 to TRBJ2-7; a possible D gene is TRBD2 (6 bases). The germline gives CDR1 GTSNPN, CDR2 SVGIG (reference sequence). The CDR3 spans 13 residues. With 7 bases removed from V and 3 bases from J, the gap between germline ends came to 16 bases. CDR3 region: CAFTGVRNYEQYF. CDR3 DNA: TGTGCCTTCACGGGGGTGCGGAACTACGAGCAGTACTTC.

This chain joins TRBV15 and TRBJ2-5; D is ambiguous. V gave up 0 bases and J gave up 5 bases, with 7 bases separating them. Germline assignment: CDR1 LNHNV and CDR2 YYDKDF (reference sequence). This CDR3 is built from 13 residues. For the CDR3, the DNA is TGTGCCACCAGCAGAGATAAGTTGGAGACCCAGTACTTC. Its translation is CATSRDKLETQYF.

This clone was seen more than once but under ten times. The J gene is TRBJ2-3, the V gene TRBV7-9; D possibly corresponds to TRBD2 (6 bases). The CDR3 has 16 amino acids. Germline-derived CDR1 and CDR2 are SEHNR and FQNEAQ (reference sequence). V gave up 4 bases and J gave up 2 bases, with 16 bases separating them. CDR3 amino acids: CASSWDWAENTDTQYF. The CDR3 bases are TGTGCCAGCAGCTGGGACTGGGCGGAGAACACAGATACGCAGTATTTT.

CDR3 bases: TGTGCCAGCAGTTTATCGAGGGGACCGCGAGAAAAACTGTTTTTT. It translates to CASSLSRGPREKLFF. The J gene is TRBJ1-4, the V gene TRBV27, with TRBD1 as a possible D gene (5 bases). The CDR3 covers 15 residues. V lost 0 bases, J lost 8 bases, and 13 bases lay in between. Germline loops: CDR1 MNHEY, CDR2 SMNVEV (reference sequence).

CDR3 DNA sequence: TGCAGTGCTAGTTCGGGGGCGAAGGGTGCCACTGAAGCTTTCTTT. Amino acids: CSASSGAKGATEAFF. The rearrangement joins TRBV20-1 to TRBJ1-1, with D possibly TRBD1 on 6 matching bases. V lost 3 bases, J lost 4 bases, and 18 bases lay in between. Germline V gives CDR1 DFQATT, CDR2 SNEGSKA (reference sequence). There are 15 residues in the CDR3.

The chain joins TRBV18 to TRBJ2-3; D gene uncertain. Germline assignment: CDR1 KGHSH and CDR2 LQKENI. The germline V and J ends were trimmed by 1 base and 4 bases, with 3 bases remaining between them. This CDR3 spans 12 amino acids. The CDR3 region has the DNA TGTGCCAGCTCACCACTCGCAGATACGCAGTATTTT. The encoded protein is CASSPLADTQYF.

The chain has TRBV27 and TRBJ1-5; 8 bases map to TRBD1. J gave up 4 bases and V 1 base, and 6 bases lay outside the gene matches. Germline V gives CDR1 MNHEY, CDR2 SMNVEV (reference sequence). The CDR3 runs to 16 residues. CDR3 sequence (DNA): TGTGCCAGCAGTTTATATCCCCAGGGGGCGAATCAGCCCCAGCATTTT. Translation gives CASSLYPQGANQPQHF.

The chain joins TRBV3-1 (or the pseudogene TRBV3-2) to TRBJ2-3; TRBD2 might be the D (6 bases). This CDR3 is built from 15 residues. The ends were cut back, 3 bases at V and 4 bases at J, with 14 bases in the middle. Germline-derived CDR1 and CDR2 are LGHDT and YNNKEL (reference sequence). In DNA, the CDR3 is TGTGCCAGCAGCCATTCCGAGGACTACCCAGATACGCAGTATTTT. The encoded protein is CASSHSEDYPDTQYF.